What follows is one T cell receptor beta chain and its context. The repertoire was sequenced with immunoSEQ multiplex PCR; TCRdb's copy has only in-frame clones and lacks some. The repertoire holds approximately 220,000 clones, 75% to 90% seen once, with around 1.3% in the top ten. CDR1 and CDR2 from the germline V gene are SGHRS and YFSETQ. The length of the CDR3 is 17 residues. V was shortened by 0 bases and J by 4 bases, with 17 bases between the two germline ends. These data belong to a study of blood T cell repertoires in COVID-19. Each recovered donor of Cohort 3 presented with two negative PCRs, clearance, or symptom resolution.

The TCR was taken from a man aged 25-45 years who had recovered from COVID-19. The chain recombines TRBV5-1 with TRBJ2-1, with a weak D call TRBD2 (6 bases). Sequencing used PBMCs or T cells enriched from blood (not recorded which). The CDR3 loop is CASSLALEDYLYNEQFF. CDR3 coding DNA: TGCGCCAGCAGCTTGGCCCTGGAGGACTACCTATACAATGAGCAGTTCTTC.